The subject of this entry is one TCR beta chain. This specimen comes from a study of cytomegalovirus exposure and HLA in healthy donors. This PCR relied on a set of 60 Vbeta primers and 13 Jbeta primers. Measured with immunoSEQ multiplex PCR; TCRdb has only the in-frame clones, and not every one. This sample carries fewer than 200,000 clones, almost 85% of them seen once, and the ten largest clones take 0.5%. Germline V lookup: CDR1 MDHEN, CDR2 SYDVKM. The ends were cut back, 2 bases at V and 14 bases at J, with 12 bases in the middle. The CDR3 spans 12 residues. The TCR comes from a woman in her fifties or sixties in good health and CMV-seronegative. Sequences were obtained from PBMCs. This chain links TRBV28 with TRBJ1-4; the D is unclear. The CDR3: CASSLPNKTLFF. The CDR3 DNA is TGTGCCAGCAGTTTACCGAACAAGACTCTGTTTTTT.